What follows are 19 T cell receptor beta chains derived from one specimen sequenced in a study of regulatory T cells in long-lasting Graves disease. Construction of the TCR beta libraries employed iRepertoire HTBI primers in conjunction with Arm-PCR of CDR3 regions. Using its own MiXCR run on the multiplex PCR reads, TCRdb lists one record per CDR3 protein. The sample has roughly 700,000 distinct CDR3 sequences, 30% seen once. The time point is: persistent/refractory GD, antithyroid drugs over 5 years with positive TRAb. Extracted PBMC RNA gave rise to the TCR library. Sequencing used peripheral blood mononuclear cells (PBMCs), obtained when the disease was refractory, from a patient treated with antithyroid drugs. All receptors derive from a female donor with Graves disease.

The rearrangement joins TRBV6-1 to TRBJ1-1; D is unclear. Germline V gene sequence: CDR1 MNHNS, CDR2 SASEGT. V was cut by 3 bases and J by 8 bases, with 13 bases left in between. This CDR3 has 13 residues. This CDR3 reads CASSDPRPPEAFF. The CDR3 DNA follows: TGTGCCAGCAGTGACCCCCGGCCGCCAGAAGCTTTCTTT.

The J gene is TRBJ1-2, the V gene TRBV13; tentative D call: TRBD1 (6 bases). The CDR3 sequence is 15 residues long. V lost 2 bases and J 5 bases, leaving 15 bases between the germline ends. Per germline, CDR1 PRHDT and CDR2 FYEKMQ (reference sequence). Here the CDR3 DNA reads TGTGCCAGCAGCTTAATCAGGGGCGCTGAGTATGGCTACACCTTC. Protein product: CASSLIRGAEYGYTF. Looking up the rest from reference TRBV13 and TRBJ1-2 gives the full variable domain: AAGVIQSPRHLIKEKRETATLKCYPIPRHDTVYWYQQGPGQDPQFLISFYEKMQSDKGSIPDRFSAQQFSDYHSELNMSSLELGDSALYFCASSLIRGAEYGYTFGSGTRLTVV.

The chain carries TRBV6-1 and TRBJ2-5; perhaps D is TRBD1 or TRBD2 (5 bases each). V lost 10 bases, J lost 0 bases, and 12 bases lay in between. The germline V gene encodes CDR1 MNHNS and CDR2 SASEGT. This CDR3 has 13 amino acids. CDR3 in amino acids: CATRGDYQETQYF. Written as DNA, the CDR3 is TGTGCCACCCGAGGGGATTACCAAGAGACCCAGTACTTC.

The chain couples TRBV5-1 to TRBJ2-7, with 10 bases that match TRBD2. V was pared by 4 bases and J by 6 bases, with 10 bases of the junction left unmatched. From germline, CDR1 is SGHRS and CDR2 YFSETQ. The CDR3 totals 15 residues. CDR3 amino acids: CASSTIGAGGREQYF. For the CDR3, the DNA is TGCGCCAGCAGCACTATTGGAGCGGGAGGGCGCGAGCAGTACTTC.

This clonotype came up a few times. J is TRBJ1-5 and V is TRBV20-1, with D perhaps TRBD1 (5 bases). The CDR3 covers 13 residues. Germline-derived CDR1 and CDR2 are DFQATT and SNEGSKA (reference sequence). V lost 6 bases to trimming and J lost 4 bases, with 13 bases between them. The chain's CDR3 is CSAGGAQNQPQHF. The CDR3 bases are TGCAGTGCGGGCGGGGCCCAGAATCAGCCCCAGCATTTT.

This clonotype was observed a single time. V gene TRBV20-1 combines with J gene TRBJ1-1, with D unresolved. Germline-derived CDR1 and CDR2 are DFQATT and SNEGSKA (reference sequence). The length of the CDR3 is 13 residues. V gave up 6 bases and J gave up 3 bases, with 14 bases separating them. CDR3 nucleotides: TGCAGTGCCCCGAACGCCGGGGACACTGAAGCTTTCTTT. Its translation: CSAPNAGDTEAFF.

The rearrangement joins TRBV3-1 to TRBJ1-1; 7 bases match TRBD1. CDR3 size: 12 residues. Germline V gene sequence: CDR1 LGHDT, CDR2 YNNKEL (reference sequence). V dropped 0 bases and J dropped 13; count of bases not matched to a gene: 5. CDR3 sequence (DNA): TGTGCCAGCAGCCAAGAAGGACAGGTAGTTTTCTTT. This sequence encodes CASSQEGQVVFF.

The V and J genes are TRBV2 and TRBJ2-2; 8 bases are a match to TRBD2. V was clipped by 2 bases and J by 2 bases; unmatched bases: 13. The CDR3 sequence is 19 residues long. From germline, CDR1 is SNHLY and CDR2 FYNNEI. Here the CDR3 reads CASSESLAGRRGNTGELFF. The DNA of the CDR3 is TGTGCCAGCAGTGAATCCTTAGCGGGAAGGCGTGGTAACACCGGGGAGCTGTTTTTT. The variable domain in full, completed from reference TRBV2 and TRBJ2-2, reads EPEVTQTPSHQVTQMGQEVILRCVPISNHLYFYWYRQILGQKVEFLVSFYNNEISEKSEIFDDQFSVERPDGSNFTLKIRSTKLEDSAMYFCASSESLAGRRGNTGELFFGEGSRLTVL.

This clonotype was seen only a few times. The rearrangement links TRBV12-3 or TRBV12-4 to TRBJ1-1; no clear D. This CDR3 comprises 15 residues. V lost 3 bases to trimming and J lost 1 base, with 12 bases between them. The CDR3 DNA follows: TGTGCCAGCAGTTTTCCACCCCCAGAGAACACTGAAGCTTTCTTT. Its protein product is CASSFPPPENTEAFF.

The J gene is TRBJ1-1, the V gene TRBV29-1; possibly TRBD1 for D (6 bases). This CDR3 comprises 13 residues. V was cut by 5 bases and J by 4 bases, with 14 bases left in between. CDR1 and CDR2 from the germline V gene are SQVTM and ANQGSEA. The CDR3 DNA is TGCAGCGTTCCAGGGGCTTTGAGCACTGAAGCTTTCTTT. Translating it yields CSVPGALSTEAFF.

On this clonotype itself: Since a much larger clone is just one base distant, this may be a read error. The V call is TRBV6-1, the J call TRBJ2-5, with D hard to call. Trimming pared 7 bases from V and 1 base from J, leaving 19 bases between. The germline CDR1 and CDR2 sequences are MNHNS and SASEGT. The CDR3 extends over 16 amino acids. As DNA, the CDR3 is TGTGCCAGCAAAACGACGGTTTTCCGGGTCCAAGAGACCCAGTACTTC. Protein product: CASKTTVFRVQETQYF.

Only a few counts were recorded for this clonotype. The chain employs TRBV6-5 and TRBJ1-2; the D is unclear. This CDR3 is built from 14 residues. Germline values: CDR1 MNHEY, CDR2 SVGAGI. The V end lost 6 bases, the J end lost 7 bases, and 18 bases lay between the germline ends. The CDR3 DNA reads as TGTGCCAGCAGCTACAAGCCCCGACTGACTGGCTACACCTTC. It translates to CASSYKPRLTGYTF.

This chain connects TRBV12-3 or TRBV12-4 to TRBJ2-1; 9 bases map to TRBD2. V was pared by 6 bases and J by 5 bases, with 17 bases of the junction left unmatched. This CDR3 spans 18 amino acids. CDR3 sequence: CASSSRLAELGGDNEQFF. The DNA of the CDR3 is TGTGCCAGCAGCTCCCGACTAGCGGAGCTTGGGGGTGACAATGAGCAGTTCTTC.

This clonotype was detected a few times. This chain links TRBV20-1 with TRBJ1-5; D possibly corresponds to TRBD1 (6 bases). CDR1 is DFQATT, CDR2 SNEGSKA, per germline (reference sequence). V was pared by 6 bases and J by 1 base, with 13 bases between. The CDR3 is made up of 14 amino acids. CDR3 residues: CSAAVGQSNQPQHF. The CDR3 nucleotides are TGCAGTGCCGCCGTCGGACAGAGCAATCAGCCCCAGCATTTT.

There are a few counts of this clonotype. This chain links TRBV18 with TRBJ2-7; D gene uncertain. This CDR3 is 17 amino acids long. V dropped 3 bases and J dropped 0 bases, with 18 bases sitting between them. The germline gives CDR1 KGHSH, CDR2 LQKENI. The CDR3 nucleotides read TGTGCCAGCTCACCGAGTCGGAGTGGAACGAGCTCCTACGAGCAGTACTTC. It translates to CASSPSRSGTSSYEQYF.

This clonotype was found a few times. This chain connects TRBV15 to TRBJ1-5; no clear D gene. Per germline, CDR1 LNHNV and CDR2 YYDKDF (reference sequence). The V end lost 3 bases, the J end lost 0 bases, and 3 bases lay between the germline ends. This CDR3 region has 13 residues. The DNA of the CDR3 is TGTGCCACCAGCAGCTATAGCAATCAGCCCCAGCATTTT. Its protein product is CATSSYSNQPQHF.

The CDR3 loop is CASSGGTAPPLHF. In DNA, the CDR3 is TGTGCCAGCAGTGGAGGGACAGCGCCACCCCTCCACTTT. The chain uses TRBV27 and TRBJ1-6, with TRBD1 matching over 7 bases. This CDR3 comprises 13 residues. Germline loops: CDR1 MNHEY, CDR2 SMNVEV (reference sequence). With 5 bases clipped from V and 11 bases from J, the junction kept 6 bases outside the gene matches.

The chain couples TRBV29-1 to TRBJ2-7, with a weak D call TRBD1 (6 bases). CDR1 is SQVTM, CDR2 ANQGSEA, per germline. The V and J ends lost 2 bases and 6 bases respectively, with 14 bases between them. CDR3 length equals 13 residues. The CDR3 spells CSVEPLTRGEQYF. CDR3 DNA: TGCAGCGTTGAACCTCTCACCAGGGGCGAGCAGTACTTC.

This clonotype has just a few counts. The chain joins TRBV12-3 or TRBV12-4 to TRBJ2-7; either TRBD1 or TRBD2 may supply D (5 bases each). The V end lost 5 bases, the J end lost 3 bases, and 14 bases lay between the germline ends. This CDR3 spans 14 amino acids. In nucleotides, the CDR3 is TGTGCCAGCAGTGGACGGGACGGAGACTACGAGCAGTACTTC. Residues: CASSGRDGDYEQYF.